This record covers a single T cell receptor (beta chain). Antigen unknown. V lost 4 bases to trimming and J lost 7 bases, with 14 bases between them. CDR1 and CDR2 from the germline V gene are SGHNT and YYREEE (reference sequence). CDR3 length: 13 amino acids. The data are from a study of cytomegalovirus exposure and HLA in healthy donors. Study-wide points: Earlier findings revealed that most TCR beta V segments proved productive either about 87% or about 30% of the time. The presence/absence work took it that sequencing depth was about the same across donors. Both high specificity and high sensitivity reportedly marked the classifier's diagnosis of cytomegalovirus status.

This PCR relied on a set of 60 Vbeta primers and 13 Jbeta primers. Some clones are missing from TCRdb's copy, which holds only in-frame ones; the method was immunoSEQ multiplex PCR. The sample contains about 130,000 clones, approximately 77% of which appear only once. At the time of sampling, donors were nominally healthy, though unrecorded immune exposures were likely. V is TRBV5-4 and J is TRBJ1-1; D perhaps matches TRBD1 (5 bases). The receptor's source is a woman in her fifties or sixties in good health and CMV-seronegative. What was sequenced was PBMCs. The DNA of the CDR3 is TGTGCCAGCAGCCCACACCCGCAGGGTGAAGCTTTCTTT. It encodes CASSPHPQGEAFF.